This T cell receptor (beta chain) was documented in a study of PD-L1 blockade in urothelial cancer. Study information: Patients had received 0 to 3 prior chemotherapy regimens.

Per the germline V gene, CDR1 is MDHEN and CDR2 is SYDVKM. The CDR3 runs to 13 residues. The V end was cut by 2 bases, the J end by 7 bases, with 9 bases between. Some clones are missing from TCRdb's copy, which holds only in-frame ones; the method was immunoSEQ multiplex PCR. In the table there are roughly 42,000 clones, around 84% of which are singletons. This receptor was taken from a man between 70 and 80 years old with urothelial cancer. The chain employs TRBV28 and TRBJ1-5, with D unresolved. The input for sequencing was PBMCs, taken around atezolizumab (anti-PD-L1) treatment. CDR3 coding DNA: TGTGCCAGCAGTTTAATCGAGGGCCAGCCCCAGCATTTT. This encodes CASSLIEGQPQHF. Complete variable domain (other parts from reference TRBV28 and TRBJ1-5): DVKVTQSSRYLVKRTGEKVFLECVQDMDHENMFWYRQDPGLGLRLIYFSYDVKMKEKGDIPEGYSVSREKKERFSLILESASTNQTSMYLCASSLIEGQPQHFGDGTRLSIL.